This TCR beta chain derives from a study of CD8 T cells in ankylosing spondylitis. Overall study findings and caveats: Reactive arthritis synovial fluid and blood previously showed some of these motif variants. Reportedly, matched ankylosing spondylitis synovial fluid was significantly enriched for disease-linked clones. Disease-linked clones were CD8+ and relatively rare in peripheral blood. Made up of fewer than ten highly homologous variants, a TCR beta motif appeared characteristic of ankylosing spondylitis blood.

Notes on this clonotype: Its antigen remains unidentified.

The CDR3 is made up of 16 amino acids. The germline CDR1 and CDR2 sequences are SGHTS and YDEGEE. V dropped 4 bases and J dropped 0 bases, with 15 bases sitting between them. Library preparation for TCR beta used quantitative 5'-RACE with molecular barcodes. Via MiXCR, TCRdb re-called the 5' RACE reads, giving one row per CDR3 protein. The sample has some 840,000 distinct CDR3 sequences, about 11% seen once. The TCR comes from a male donor with ankylosing spondylitis. The material sequenced was blood, either unsorted or a sorted T cell fraction (not recorded which). The V call is TRBV5-8, the J call TRBJ2-3, with D perhaps matching TRBD2 (6 bases). CDR3 loop: CASSGGTASSTDTQYF. As DNA, the CDR3 is TGTGCCAGCAGCGGCGGGACTGCCTCTAGCACAGATACGCAGTATTTT.